The 23 T cell receptor beta chains below all came from one sample that was sequenced in a study of blood T cell repertoires in COVID-19. Produced via immunoSEQ multiplex PCR; TCRdb's table is partial and in-frame only. Of a few hundred thousand clones listed, over 75% are singletons. Sequencing was done on a sample of peripheral blood. The receptors here all came from a human donor in a cohort sampled during active COVID-19.

This clone has a handful of counts. CDR3: CASSLEVSGYEQYF. DNA for the CDR3: TGCGCCAGCAGCTTGGAGGTTAGCGGCTACGAGCAGTACTTC. The J gene is TRBJ2-7, the V gene TRBV5-1; weak D call: TRBD2 (6 bases). CDR3 size: 14 residues. Trimming removed 0 bases at V and 3 bases at J, with 10 bases between. The germline V gene encodes CDR1 SGHRS and CDR2 YFSETQ.

The chain couples TRBV6-1 to TRBJ2-5, with D possibly matching TRBD2 (7 bases). The V end lost 3 bases, the J end lost 4 bases, and 12 bases lay between the germline ends. This CDR3 region has 14 residues. Germline V gene data show CDR1 as MNHNS and CDR2 as SASEGT. CDR3 region: CASSDGGDTETQYF. The DNA for the CDR3 is TGTGCCAGCAGTGATGGGGGGGACACAGAGACCCAGTACTTC.

The V and J genes are TRBV21-1 and TRBJ1-5; TRBD1 is taken as the D call from the table, unchecked against the DNA. TRBV21-1 is shown as a pseudogene. This CDR3 has 16 amino acids. The chain's CDR3 is CASSKSGQSPDQPQHF. CDR3 in DNA: TGTGCCAGCAGCAAATCGGGACAGTCCCCTGACCAGCCCCAGCATTTT.

This CDR3 reads CASRPRQGESYEQYF. As DNA, the CDR3 is TGTGCCAGCAGGCCCAGACAGGGGGAATCCTACGAGCAGTACTTC. The genes are TRBV27 and TRBJ2-7; 9 bases align to TRBD1. This CDR3 is 15 amino acids long. The junction had 7 bases not matched to a gene; V was cut back by 6 bases and J by 1 base. Germline assignment: CDR1 MNHEY and CDR2 SMNVEV (reference sequence).

This chain uses TRBV19 with TRBJ1-2; TRBD1 matches 7 bases. This CDR3 is 13 amino acids long. V dropped 4 bases and J dropped 6; count of bases not matched to a gene: 5. CDR1 LNHDA and CDR2 SQIVND come from the germline V gene (reference sequence). CDR3 DNA sequence: TGTGCCAGTAGTAATCAGGGGGTGGATGGCTACACCTTC. Protein sequence: CASSNQGVDGYTF.

The chain has TRBV19 and TRBJ1-5, with D perhaps matching TRBD1 (5 bases). This CDR3 has 17 amino acids. Trimming removed 0 bases from V and 6 bases from J, with 18 bases in between. Germline CDR1 is LNHDA and CDR2 is SQIVND (reference sequence). This CDR3 reads CASSIDGTGLGRQPQHF. The CDR3 coding sequence is TGTGCCAGTAGTATAGATGGGACGGGACTTGGGCGTCAGCCCCAGCATTTT.

The rearrangement links TRBV19 to TRBJ2-3, with D possibly being TRBD2 (6 bases). V lost 5 bases and J lost 1, with 13 bases in between. The CDR3 is 15 amino acids. Germline CDR1 reads LNHDA; CDR2 reads SQIVND (reference sequence). The CDR3 DNA sequence: TGTGCCAGTAGTCTCTCCGGGGGAGGCACAGATACGCAGTATTTT. This codes for CASSLSGGGTDTQYF.

This clone was detected only once. J is TRBJ1-1 and V is TRBV5-6; the D gene is possibly TRBD1 (6 bases). Trimming shortened V by 0 bases and J by 0 bases, and 9 bases separated the two germline ends. Looked up from germline, CDR1 is SGHDT and CDR2 is YYEEEE. The CDR3 runs to 15 residues. The CDR3 DNA reads as TGTGCCAGCAGCTTGGAGGACAGTCTGAACACTGAAGCTTTCTTT. It translates to CASSLEDSLNTEAFF.

This chain links TRBV24-1 with TRBJ2-7; a possible D gene is TRBD2 (7 bases). Germline CDR1 reads KGHDR; CDR2 reads SFDVKD. Deletions cut 12 bases from V and 4 bases from J, with 18 bases between. The CDR3 consists of 13 residues. The CDR3 bases are TGTGCCCTCGAAAGAGGGGGGGGTTACGAGCAGTACTTC. Its translation is CALERGGGYEQYF.

The chain combines TRBV5-1 with TRBJ1-1, with D possibly matching TRBD1 (5 bases). This CDR3 region has 14 residues. Germline CDR1 and CDR2: SGHRS and YFSETQ. The V end lost 6 bases, the J end lost 0 bases, and 12 bases lay between the germline ends. The CDR3 is CASIYGHMNTEAFF. CDR3 bases: TGCGCCAGCATCTACGGACACATGAACACTGAAGCTTTCTTT.

This clone has a handful of counts. V and J are TRBV28 and TRBJ2-7, with 10 nucleotides matching TRBD1. The length of the CDR3 is 15 residues. Germline CDR1 MDHEN, CDR2 SYDVKM. J was trimmed by 2 bases and V by 3 bases; bases with no gene match: 4. DNA for the CDR3: TGTGCCAGCAGTTTGTGGACAGGGGGGACCTACGAGCAGTACTTC. This translates into CASSLWTGGTYEQYF.

The chain combines TRBV18 with TRBJ1-4; no firm D call. This CDR3 has 15 residues. V was pared by 2 bases and J by 4 bases, with 11 bases between. The germline V gene has CDR1 KGHSH and CDR2 LQKENI. The chain's CDR3 is CASSPGQQSNEKLFF. CDR3 in DNA: TGTGCCAGCTCACCAGGCCAACAGAGTAATGAAAAACTGTTTTTT.

This rearrangement joins TRBV7-3 to TRBJ2-3; possibly TRBD2 for D (6 bases). Trimming stripped 4 bases from V and 5 bases from J, with 19 bases between. The CDR3 extends over 16 amino acids. The germline V gene has CDR1 SGHTA and CDR2 FQGTGA. CDR3 region: CASSSPAGGPGDTQYF. The DNA of the CDR3 is TGTGCCAGCAGCTCCCCAGCGGGCGGGCCCGGAGATACGCAGTATTTT.

The chain combines TRBV5-1 with TRBJ2-4; possibly TRBD2 for D (5 bases). The CDR3 sequence is 14 residues long. Per the germline V gene, CDR1 is SGHRS and CDR2 is YFSETQ. V was pared by 0 bases and J by 12 bases, with 16 bases between. CDR3 sequence reads: CASSLEGGGSPQYF. The DNA for the CDR3 is TGCGCCAGCAGCTTGGAAGGAGGAGGAAGCCCTCAGTACTTC.

The CDR3 sequence is CASSPRTSSTYEQYF. DNA for the CDR3: TGCGCCAGCAGCCCCAGGACTAGCTCCACCTACGAGCAGTACTTC. V is TRBV4-1 and J is TRBJ2-7, with 8 positions matching TRBD2. This CDR3 comprises 15 residues. From germline, CDR1 is MGHRA and CDR2 YSYEKL. With V trimmed by 4 bases and J by 2 bases, 7 bases remained unmatched.

The chain employs TRBV4-1 and TRBJ2-3; D is ambiguous. Trimming removed 0 bases at V and 2 bases at J, with 12 bases between. There are 16 residues in the CDR3. The germline gives CDR1 MGHRA, CDR2 YSYEKL. This CDR3 reads CASSQETGAVTDTQYF. The DNA for the CDR3 is TGCGCCAGCAGCCAAGAGACTGGAGCTGTCACAGATACGCAGTATTTT.

The gene calls are TRBV11-2 and TRBJ2-7, with D hard to call. CDR3 length: 13 amino acids. V was clipped by 5 bases and J by 3 bases, with 11 bases between them. The germline V gene encodes CDR1 SGHAT and CDR2 FQNNGV. CDR3 residues: CASSPDTDYEQYF. CDR3 in DNA: TGTGCCAGCAGCCCCGATACAGACTACGAGCAGTACTTC. Full variable domain (outside the CDR3, taken from reference TRBV11-2 and TRBJ2-7): EAGVAQSPRYKIIEKRQSVAFWCNPISGHATLYWYQQILGQGPKLLIQFQNNGVVDDSQLPKDRFSAERLKGVDSTLKIQPAKLEDSAVYLCASSPDTDYEQYFGPGTRLTVT.

This clone was observed a single time. The chain is built from TRBV5-1 and TRBJ2-5, with D possibly matching TRBD2 (5 bases). Germline loops: CDR1 SGHRS, CDR2 YFSETQ. The CDR3 has 12 residues. V was pared by 0 bases and J by 5 bases, with 5 bases between. CDR3 DNA: TGCGCCAGCAGCTTGGGGGAGGAGACCCAGTACTTC. Translation gives CASSLGEETQYF.

The chain employs TRBV5-4 and TRBJ2-7; 10 positions match TRBD2. V lost 3 bases, J lost 6 bases, and 6 bases stayed unmatched. CDR1 is SGHNT, CDR2 YYREEE, per germline (reference sequence). The CDR3 is 14 amino acids. CDR3 loop: CASSSQRGGGEQYF. The CDR3 nucleotides are TGTGCCAGCAGCTCCCAGCGGGGGGGTGGCGAGCAGTACTTC.

This sequence joins TRBV6-2 or TRBV6-3 and TRBJ2-7, with D uncertain. Germline CDR1 MNHEY, CDR2 SVGEGT. This CDR3 spans 15 amino acids. V was clipped by 2 bases and J by 0 bases, with 11 bases between them. CDR3 protein: CASSYVPRSSYEQYF. As DNA, the CDR3 is TGTGCCAGCAGTTACGTGCCGCGTAGCTCCTACGAGCAGTACTTC.

The chain links TRBV7-7 to TRBJ2-7; TRBD2 matches 8 bases. Trimming took 4 bases from V and 7 from J; bases not matched to a gene: 9. This CDR3 region has 14 residues. The germline V gene encodes CDR1 SSHAT and CDR2 FNYEAQ (reference sequence). CDR3 region: CASSSSAGAGEQYF. CDR3 sequence (DNA): TGTGCCAGCAGCTCATCAGCGGGGGCAGGGGAGCAGTACTTC.

This rearrangement joins TRBV11-2 to TRBJ1-1; 9 positions match TRBD1. The CDR3 sequence is 20 residues long. CDR1 and CDR2 from the germline V gene are SGHAT and FQNNGV. V trimming: 0 bases; J trimming: 3 bases; junction bases outside the gene matches: 17. CDR3 amino acids: CASSLDRSYGTGGLYTEAFF. DNA of the CDR3: TGTGCCAGCAGCTTAGATCGCAGTTACGGAACAGGGGGCTTGTACACTGAAGCTTTCTTT.

The chain recombines TRBV6-1 with TRBJ2-7, with 8 bases fitting TRBD2. Germline loops: CDR1 MNHNS, CDR2 SASEGT. The junction had 8 bases not matched to a gene; V was cut back by 1 base and J by 0 bases. The CDR3 is 17 amino acids. The chain's CDR3 is CASSEGTSGYASYEQYF. In DNA form, the CDR3 reads TGTGCCAGCAGTGAAGGTACTAGCGGATACGCCTCCTACGAGCAGTACTTC.